Each of the 17 T cell receptor beta chains below was sequenced from the same sample in a study of shared clonotypes between healthy human individuals. The method was immunoSEQ multiplex PCR; TCRdb's version includes in-frame clones alone and lacks a portion of them. The sample carries 550,000 to 800,000 clones, about 90% recorded once. Sequences were obtained from memory CD8+ T cells from PBMCs. Subset denoted: CD45RO+ cells pooled with CCR7-negative TemRA cells. Every receptor here comes from a man between 18 and 29 years old in good health. Some clones in this sample may be carry-over from other donors' samples.

The V gene is TRBV2, the J gene TRBJ2-1, with 8 bases fitting TRBD1. Germline loops: CDR1 SNHLY, CDR2 FYNNEI. V trimming: 10 bases; J trimming: 5 bases; junction bases outside the gene matches: 4. The CDR3 length is 12 residues. In nucleotides, the CDR3 is TGTGCCATGACAGGGGAGGACAATGAGCAGTTCTTC. Translation: CAMTGEDNEQFF.

The sample holds one count of this clone. The J gene is TRBJ2-3, the V gene TRBV7-7; 8 positions match TRBD2. From germline, CDR1 is SSHAT and CDR2 FNYEAQ (reference sequence). V was clipped by 1 base and J by 0 bases; unmatched bases: 6. The CDR3 is made up of 17 amino acids. The CDR3 nucleotides read TGTGCCAGCAGCTTAGGGGCGTCTAGCGGGAGCACAGATACGCAGTATTTT. Protein sequence: CASSLGASSGSTDTQYF. Together with reference TRBV7-7 and TRBJ2-3, the CDR3 gives the full variable domain: GAGVSQSPRYKVTKRGQDVTLRCDPISSHATLYWYQQALGQGPEFLTYFNYEAQPDKSGLPSDRFSAERPEGSISTLTIQRTEQRDSAMYRCASSLGASSGSTDTQYFGPGTRLTVL.

The chain couples TRBV27 to TRBJ2-3; the D is unclear. The V gene's germline CDR1 is MNHEY and CDR2 SMNVEV (reference sequence). Trimming removed 3 bases from V and 3 bases from J, with 10 bases in between. There are 14 residues in the CDR3. CDR3 sequence reads: CASSLQALTDTQYF. DNA of the CDR3: TGTGCCAGCAGTTTGCAGGCTTTAACAGATACGCAGTATTTT.

V and J are TRBV9 and TRBJ1-2; possibly TRBD1 for D (5 bases). The CDR3 covers 13 residues. Germline V CDR1 and CDR2: SGDLS, YYNGEE. The V end was cut by 2 bases, the J end by 8 bases, with 13 bases between. CDR3 DNA sequence: TGTGCCAGCAGCGTTCAGCAGGGATACGGCTACACCTTC. It yields the protein CASSVQQGYGYTF.

Only one count was recorded for this clone. The V call is TRBV7-9, the J call TRBJ2-7; D ambiguous. V gave up 2 bases and J gave up 6 bases, with 8 bases separating them. The CDR3 consists of 12 residues. Germline CDR1 is SEHNR and CDR2 is FQNEAQ (reference sequence). CDR3 in DNA: TGTGCCAGCAGCTTACGAGCGACCGAGCAGTACTTC. Protein product: CASSLRATEQYF.

The V and J genes are TRBV18 and TRBJ2-3; D is possibly TRBD2 (5 bases). CDR3 size: 13 residues. From germline, CDR1 is KGHSH and CDR2 LQKENI. Trimming stripped 3 bases from V and 7 bases from J, with 11 bases between. CDR3 nucleotides: TGTGCCAGCTCACCGCCGACTATAAATACGCAGTATTTT. Its translation is CASSPPTINTQYF.

This chain links TRBV7-8 with TRBJ1-1; possibly TRBD1 for D (5 bases). The length of the CDR3 is 15 residues. The V gene lost 1 base and the J gene lost 0 bases, with 9 bases spanning the gap. Germline values: CDR1 SGHVS, CDR2 FQNEAQ. The CDR3 DNA sequence: TGTGCCAGCAGCTTAGGACAGAGCATGAACACTGAAGCTTTCTTT. It specifies CASSLGQSMNTEAFF.

Here the CDR3 DNA reads TGTGCCAGCAGCTTAAGTGCAGGGCCTAGCACAGATACGCAGTATTTT. It specifies CASSLSAGPSTDTQYF. The chain uses TRBV7-3 and TRBJ2-3; possibly TRBD1 for D (5 bases). Germline V CDR1 and CDR2: SGHTA, FQGTGA. This CDR3 is built from 16 residues. Trimming removed 1 base at V and 0 bases at J, with 11 bases between.

The chain links TRBV9 to TRBJ2-3, with D perhaps TRBD1 or TRBD2 (5 bases each). The CDR3 consists of 15 residues. V shed 4 bases and J shed 4 bases, with 16 bases lying between them. CDR1 and CDR2 from the germline V gene are SGDLS and YYNGEE. CDR3: CASSPPSGTSDTQYF. The CDR3 DNA reads TGTGCCAGCAGCCCCCCCTCTGGGACGTCAGATACGCAGTATTTT.

V gene TRBV5-1 combines with J gene TRBJ2-3; D possibly matches TRBD1 or TRBD2 (5 bases each). Trimming removed 5 bases from V and 1 base from J, with 14 bases in between. CDR1 and CDR2 (germline): SGHRS, YFSETQ. This CDR3 has 15 amino acids. The CDR3, as DNA: TGCGCCAGCAGTCCAGAGGGGTCGGGCACAGATACGCAGTATTTT. Translating it yields CASSPEGSGTDTQYF. Supplemented by reference TRBV5-1 and TRBJ2-3, the full variable domain reads KAGVTQTPRYLIKTRGQQVTLSCSPISGHRSVSWYQQTPGQGLQFLFEYFSETQRNKGNFPGRFSGRQFSNSRSEMNVSTLELGDSALYLCASSPEGSGTDTQYFGPGTRLTVL.

The V and J genes are TRBV5-1 and TRBJ2-3; D might be TRBD2 (5 bases). Per the germline V gene, CDR1 is SGHRS and CDR2 is YFSETQ. The V end was cut by 4 bases, the J end by 6 bases, with 18 bases between. The CDR3 spans 15 residues. The CDR3 DNA is TGCGCCAGCAGCCCAGAAGGCCTCCGGGGTGATACGCAGTATTTT. It encodes CASSPEGLRGDTQYF.

The V and J genes are TRBV9 and TRBJ2-7, with TRBD2 matching 10 bases. Per germline, CDR1 SGDLS and CDR2 YYNGEE. Trimming cost V 3 bases and J 0 bases; bases outside gene matches: 6. The CDR3 length is 16 residues. CDR3 DNA: TGTGCCAGCAGCGCGTCACCTAGCGGGAGCTCCTACGAGCAGTACTTC. Translation gives CASSASPSGSSYEQYF. The full variable domain, with the rest looked up from reference TRBV9 and TRBJ2-7, is DSGVTQTPKHLITATGQRVTLRCSPRSGDLSVYWYQQSLDQGLQFLIQYYNGEERAKGNILERFSAQQFPDLHSELNLSSLELGDSALYFCASSASPSGSSYEQYFGPGTRLTVT.

The chain couples TRBV4-2 to TRBJ2-7, with TRBD2 matching over 8 bases. This CDR3 contains 14 residues. Trimming cost V 4 bases and J 4 bases; bases outside gene matches: 6. Per the germline V gene, CDR1 is LGHNA and CDR2 is YNFKEQ. CDR3 nucleotide sequence: TGTGCCAGCAGCCCCCGCCGGGAGGGTTACGAGCAGTACTTC. Amino acids: CASSPRREGYEQYF.

J is TRBJ2-5 and V is TRBV27; maybe TRBD2 (8 bases). The CDR3 is made up of 21 amino acids. Germline V gene lookup returns CDR1 MNHEY and CDR2 SMNVEV (reference sequence). V was pared by 0 bases and J by 5 bases, with 31 bases between. In nucleotides, the CDR3 is TGTGCCAGCAGTTTATCCCCAGGACCCAGGGGGTACGGGAGGGCCGGGGAGACCCAGTACTTC. Translating gives CASSLSPGPRGYGRAGETQYF.

V is TRBV14 and J is TRBJ2-1; 10 bases line up with TRBD2. J gave up 10 bases and V 2 bases, and 2 bases lay outside the gene matches. The CDR3 has 13 amino acids. CDR1 is SGHDN, CDR2 FVKESK, per germline. This chain's CDR3 is CASSQILAGEQFF. The CDR3 DNA reads TGTGCCAGCAGCCAAATACTAGCGGGAGAGCAGTTCTTC.

This sequence joins TRBV19 and TRBJ1-2, with D tentatively TRBD1 (5 bases). Trimming shortened V by 9 bases and J by 4 bases, and 18 bases separated the two germline ends. CDR3 length: 14 residues. Germline V CDR1 and CDR2: LNHDA, SQIVND (reference sequence). CDR3 DNA: TGTGCCAGGACTGAAAACAGGCTAGCCTATGGCTACACCTTC. Its protein is CARTENRLAYGYTF.

This CDR3 is CASSFSNIYGYTF. The CDR3 bases are TGTGCCAGCAGCTTCAGTAATATCTATGGCTACACCTTC. This rearrangement joins TRBV13 to TRBJ1-2; no reliable D call. V lost 3 bases and J 4 bases, leaving 9 bases between the germline ends. The CDR3 is 13 residues long. Germline lookup yields CDR1 PRHDT and CDR2 FYEKMQ (reference sequence).